The clone carrying this T cell receptor beta chain was observed at least ten times. This sample is drawn from a study of blood T cell repertoires in COVID-19. About the research overall: From T cells, B-cell-depleted T cells, or PBMCs came the material, which was cDNA or gDNA.

In the original processing: The assay estimated nucleated cells by amplifying reference gene primers. Only in-frame clones appear in the TCRdb table, and some are missing; sequencing was by immunoSEQ multiplex PCR. V and J calls and clone size are as listed in that table; D and trimming were resolved from the DNA. The sample holds approximately 120,000 clones; 70% to 90% are singletons and the top ten take roughly 1.2%. This receptor was identified in a woman older than 75 with acute or convalescent COVID-19. The specimen sequenced was peripheral blood.

This CDR3 is CASSDGFTGTGANEQYF. The CDR3, as DNA: TGCGCCAGCAGTGATGGTTTTACGGGGACAGGGGCTAACGAGCAGTACTTC. The chain links TRBV10-1 to TRBJ2-7; 10 bases align to TRBD1. Trimming at V came to 3 bases and at J to 5 bases, leaving 13 bases not matched to a gene. The CDR3 has 17 amino acids. The germline gives CDR1 WNHNN, CDR2 SYGVQD (reference sequence).